This T cell receptor (beta chain) was sequenced in a study of shared clonotypes between healthy human individuals. Study as a whole: Donors were two women and a few men aged 18 to 49.

The protocol was immunoSEQ multiplex PCR, while the TCRdb copy is restricted to in-frame clones and leaves out a portion. Here the sample spans approximately 980,000 clones, around 80% being singletons. Every contributor of samples was a Caucasian grown-up residing in Nashville, Tennessee. Notes on this clone: What it binds is not known.

Per the germline V gene, CDR1 is MNHEY and CDR2 is SMNVEV (reference sequence). This CDR3 is 18 amino acids long. J gave up 4 bases and V 2 bases, and 11 bases lay outside the gene matches. Study outcomes and limitations: An anticipated effect of sequencing depth on clonotype sharing among donors was recognized. Sorted-subset samples were not fully sequenced, rarefaction indicated.

This chain uses TRBV27 with TRBJ2-1; TRBD2 matches at 10 bases. The TCR comes from a man aged 18 to 30 in good health. Sequencing used memory CD4+ T cells sorted from blood. Subset defined: CD45RA-negative fraction. The CDR3 DNA reads as TGTGCCAGCAGTTTAGCGGGCGGAAGCGGGGGGGTATACAATGAGCAGTTCTTC. This translates into CASSLAGGSGGVYNEQFF.